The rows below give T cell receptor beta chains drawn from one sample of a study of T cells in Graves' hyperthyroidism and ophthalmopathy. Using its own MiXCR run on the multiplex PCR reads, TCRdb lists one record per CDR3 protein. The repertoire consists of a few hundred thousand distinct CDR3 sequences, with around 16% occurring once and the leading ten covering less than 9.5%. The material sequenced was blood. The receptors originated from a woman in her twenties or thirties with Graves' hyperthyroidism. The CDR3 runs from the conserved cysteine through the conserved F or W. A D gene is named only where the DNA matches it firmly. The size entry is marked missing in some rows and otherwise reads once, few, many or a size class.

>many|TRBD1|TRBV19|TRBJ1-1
CASTLDRGNTEAFF
TGTGCCAGTACCCTGGACAGGGGTAACACTGAAGCTTTCTTT
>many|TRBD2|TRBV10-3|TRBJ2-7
CAISNRLAETYEQYF
TGTGCCATCAGTAACAGACTAGCGGAGACCTACGAGCAGTACTTC
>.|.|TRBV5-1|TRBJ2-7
CASSFDGSYEQHF
TGCGCCAGCAGCTTCGACGGATCCTACGAGCAGCACTTC
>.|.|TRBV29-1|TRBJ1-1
CSERDSKEAFF
TGCAGCGAGCGGGACTCTAAGGAAGCTTTCTTT
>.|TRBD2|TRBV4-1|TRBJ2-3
CASSQERELPSTDTQYF
TGCGCCAGCAGCCAAGAGCGGGAGCTACCTAGCACAGATACGCAGTATTTT
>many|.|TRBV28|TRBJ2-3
CATSRDSRTDTQYF
TGTGCCACCAGTCGGGACTCCCGCACAGATACGCAGTATTTT
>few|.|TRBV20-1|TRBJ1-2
CSGPVAASGLSGYTF
TGCAGTGGCCCGGTGGCAGCCTCCGGGTTGAGTGGCTACACCTTC
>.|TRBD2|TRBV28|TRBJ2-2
CASSSGGGLSTGELFF
TGTGCCAGCAGTTCGGGGGGGGGTCTTAGCACCGGGGAGCTGTTTTTT
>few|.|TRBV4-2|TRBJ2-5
CASSQELLQGWETQYF
TGTGCCAGCAGCCAAGAGTTATTACAGGGATGGGAGACCCAGTACTTC
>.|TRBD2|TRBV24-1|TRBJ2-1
CATSARSGSRVGEQFF
TGTGCCACCAGTGCCAGAAGCGGGAGTAGGGTGGGGGAGCAGTTCTTC
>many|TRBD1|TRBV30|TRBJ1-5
CAWSVPDRGRGLSNQPQHF
TGTGCCTGGAGTGTACCGGACAGGGGGCGAGGGTTGAGCAATCAGCCCCAGCATTTT
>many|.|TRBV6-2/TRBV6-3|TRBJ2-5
CASSYSWRGQISETQYF
TGTGCCAGCAGTTACTCGTGGCGGGGTCAAATCTCGGAGACCCAGTACTTC
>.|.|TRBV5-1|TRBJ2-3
CASSSLEIVDTQYF
TGCGCCAGCAGCTCGTTAGAAATTGTAGATACGCAGTATTTT
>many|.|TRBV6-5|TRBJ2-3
CASSYRRTNTDTQYF
TGTGCCAGCAGTTACAGGCGGACAAACACAGATACGCAGTATTTT
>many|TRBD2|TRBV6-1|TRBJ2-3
CASSYAAFGGSGTDTQYF
TGTGCCAGCAGTTACGCGGCTTTTGGCGGGAGTGGAACAGATACGCAGTATTTT
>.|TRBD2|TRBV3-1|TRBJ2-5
CASSPALAGVEETQYF
TGTGCCAGCAGCCCAGCACTAGCGGGAGTAGAAGAGACCCAGTACTTC
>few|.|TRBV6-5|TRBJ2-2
CASSYSRGGGELFF
TGTGCCAGCAGTTACTCCAGGGGAGGCGGGGAGCTGTTTTTT
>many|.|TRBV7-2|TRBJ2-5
CASSSGTDKETQYF
TGTGCCAGCAGCTCCGGGACCGACAAAGAGACCCAGTACTTC
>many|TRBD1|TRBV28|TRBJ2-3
CASSKRQGMDTQYF
TGTGCCAGCAGTAAAAGACAGGGGATGGATACGCAGTATTTT
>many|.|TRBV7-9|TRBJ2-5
CASSPRTRDETQYF
TGTGCCAGCAGTCCCCGGACGAGAGACGAGACCCAGTACTTC
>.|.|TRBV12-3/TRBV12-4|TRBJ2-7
CASSLTRQVAYEQYF
TGTGCCAGCAGTTTAACGAGACAGGTAGCCTACGAGCAGTACTTC
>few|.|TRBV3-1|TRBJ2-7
CASSQDLGEDSYEQYF
TGTGCCAGCAGCCAAGATTTAGGGGAGGACTCCTACGAGCAGTACTTC
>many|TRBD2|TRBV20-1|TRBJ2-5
CSAREAGAYQETQYF
TGCAGTGCTAGAGAGGCGGGAGCGTACCAAGAGACCCAGTACTTC
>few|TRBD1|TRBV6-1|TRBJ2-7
CASTRTGGAEQYF
TGTGCCAGCACCAGGACAGGGGGGGCCGAGCAGTATTTC
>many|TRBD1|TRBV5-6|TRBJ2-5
CASSKTYRGLQETQYF
TGTGCCAGCAGCAAGACCTACAGGGGGCTCCAAGAGACCCAGTACTTC
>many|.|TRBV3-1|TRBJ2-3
CASSQVQFADTQYF
TGTGCCAGCAGCCAAGTCCAGTTCGCCGATACGCAGTATTTT